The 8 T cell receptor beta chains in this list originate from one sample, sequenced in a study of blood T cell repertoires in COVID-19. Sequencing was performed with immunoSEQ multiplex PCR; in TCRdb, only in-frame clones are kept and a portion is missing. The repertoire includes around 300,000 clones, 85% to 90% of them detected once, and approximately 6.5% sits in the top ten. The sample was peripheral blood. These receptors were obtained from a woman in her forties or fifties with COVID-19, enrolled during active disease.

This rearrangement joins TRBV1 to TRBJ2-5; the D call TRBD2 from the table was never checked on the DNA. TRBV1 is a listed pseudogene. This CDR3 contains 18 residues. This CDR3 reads CTSSQDRLAGMYQETQYF. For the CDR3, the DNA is TGCACCAGCAGCCAAGATCGGCTAGCGGGAATGTACCAAGAGACCCAGTACTTC.

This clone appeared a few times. The CDR3 loop is CASSLGTSDNSPLHF. Written as DNA, the CDR3 is TGCGCCAGCAGCTTGGGGACATCCGATAATTCACCCCTCCACTTT. V gene TRBV5-1 combines with J gene TRBJ1-6, with a tentative D call TRBD1 (5 bases). Germline loops: CDR1 SGHRS, CDR2 YFSETQ. V shed 0 bases and J shed 5 bases, with 9 bases lying between them. This CDR3 region has 15 residues.

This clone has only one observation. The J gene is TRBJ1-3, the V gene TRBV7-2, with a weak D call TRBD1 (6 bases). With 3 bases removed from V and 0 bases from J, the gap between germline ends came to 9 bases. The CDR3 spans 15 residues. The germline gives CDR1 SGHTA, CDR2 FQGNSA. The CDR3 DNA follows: TGTGCCAGCAGCTTCGACAGGAGCTCTGGAAACACCATATATTTT. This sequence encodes CASSFDRSSGNTIYF. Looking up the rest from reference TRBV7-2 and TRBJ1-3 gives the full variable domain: GAGVSQSPSNKVTEKGKDVELRCDPISGHTALYWYRQSLGQGLEFLIYFQGNSAPDKSGLPSDRFSAERTGGSVSTLTIQRTQQEDSAVYLCASSFDRSSGNTIYFGEGSWLTVV.

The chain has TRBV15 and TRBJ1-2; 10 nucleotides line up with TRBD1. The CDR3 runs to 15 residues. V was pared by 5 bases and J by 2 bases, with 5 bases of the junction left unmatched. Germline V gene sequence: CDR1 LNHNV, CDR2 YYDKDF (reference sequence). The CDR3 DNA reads TGTGCCACCAGCGGTGACAGGGGGCGGAACTATGGCTACACCTTC. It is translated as CATSGDRGRNYGYTF.

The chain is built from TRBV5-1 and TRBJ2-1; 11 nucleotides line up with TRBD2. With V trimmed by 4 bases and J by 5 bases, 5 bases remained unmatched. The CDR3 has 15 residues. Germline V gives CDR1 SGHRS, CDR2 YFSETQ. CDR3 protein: CASSGTSGRNNEQFF. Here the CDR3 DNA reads TGCGCCAGCAGCGGTACTAGCGGGAGAAACAATGAGCAGTTCTTC.

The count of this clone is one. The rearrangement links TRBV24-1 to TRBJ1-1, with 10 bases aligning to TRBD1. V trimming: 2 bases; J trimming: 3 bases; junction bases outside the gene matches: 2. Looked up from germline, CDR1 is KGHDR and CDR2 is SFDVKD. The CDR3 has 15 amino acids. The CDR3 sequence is CATSDSGTGDTEAFF. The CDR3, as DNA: TGTGCCACCAGTGATTCCGGGACAGGGGACACTGAAGCTTTCTTT.

The CDR3, as DNA: TGTGCCAGCAGCTTACAGGGGGACACCGGGGAGCTGTTTTTT. Its translation is CASSLQGDTGELFF. This chain links TRBV11-2 with TRBJ2-2; 7 bases fit TRBD1. Germline loops: CDR1 SGHAT, CDR2 FQNNGV. V was pared by 2 bases and J by 3 bases, with 0 bases of the junction left unmatched. This CDR3 is 14 amino acids long.

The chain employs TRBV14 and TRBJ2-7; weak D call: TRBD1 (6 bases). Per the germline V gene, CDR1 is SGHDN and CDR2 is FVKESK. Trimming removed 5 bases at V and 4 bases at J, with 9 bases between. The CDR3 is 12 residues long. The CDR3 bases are TGTGCCAGCAGCGTGCAGGGGTACGAGCAGTACTTC. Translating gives CASSVQGYEQYF.